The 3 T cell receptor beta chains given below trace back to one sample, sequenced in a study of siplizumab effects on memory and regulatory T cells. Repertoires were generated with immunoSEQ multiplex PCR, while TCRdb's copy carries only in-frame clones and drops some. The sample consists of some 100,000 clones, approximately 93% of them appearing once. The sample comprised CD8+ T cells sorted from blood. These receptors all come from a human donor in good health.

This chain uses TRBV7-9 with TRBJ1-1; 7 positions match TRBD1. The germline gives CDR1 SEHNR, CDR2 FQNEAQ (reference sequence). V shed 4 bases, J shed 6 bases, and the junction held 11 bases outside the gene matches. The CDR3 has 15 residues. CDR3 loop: CASSSPEKGAPEAFF. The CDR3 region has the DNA TGTGCCAGCAGCTCACCGGAAAAGGGGGCCCCTGAAGCTTTCTTT.

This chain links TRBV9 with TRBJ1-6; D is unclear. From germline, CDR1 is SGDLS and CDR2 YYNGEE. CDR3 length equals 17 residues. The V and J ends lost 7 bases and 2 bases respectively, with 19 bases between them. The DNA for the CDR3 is TGTGCCAGCCGACGGGGAGGGCATCGAACCTATAATTCACCCCTCCACTTT. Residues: CASRRGGHRTYNSPLHF.

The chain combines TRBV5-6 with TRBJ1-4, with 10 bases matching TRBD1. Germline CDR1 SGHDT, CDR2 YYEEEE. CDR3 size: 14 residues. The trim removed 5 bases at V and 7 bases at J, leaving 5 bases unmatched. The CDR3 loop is CASRDRGYSEKLFF. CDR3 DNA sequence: TGTGCCAGCAGGGACAGGGGGTATAGTGAAAAACTGTTTTTT.